This T cell receptor (beta chain) is drawn from a study of identical twins. Study-wide results and caveats: With abundant cord blood beta clonotypes, insertions were fewer; memory repertoires showed no such pattern. It was possible that invariant MAIT and iNKT cells partly confounded the zero-insertion analyses.

Germline-derived CDR1 and CDR2 are MNHEY and SVGEGT. With 5 bases clipped from V and 1 base from J, the junction kept 8 bases outside the gene matches. The CDR3 length is 16 residues. This clonotype was counted between two and nine times. No antigen is known for it. Every sampled donor was Caucasian and healthy. TCRdb itself ran the 5' RACE reads through MiXCR, one entry per CDR3 protein. The repertoire holds around 500,000 distinct CDR3 sequences, with 14% as singletons. A further study also used this sample, focusing on yellow fever vaccine responses in identical twins. That paper adds: Twins reportedly appeared to share part of their vaccine T cell response while keeping part individual.

The chain is built from TRBV6-2 or TRBV6-3 and TRBJ2-3; TRBD1 matches 8 bases. The receptor was isolated from a woman younger than 35 in good health. The sequenced material came from CD4+ T cells sorted from blood. The CDR3 sequence is CASSRDPTGGTDTQYF. The CDR3 nucleotides are TGTGCCAGCAGTCGGGACCCGACAGGGGGCACAGATACGCAGTATTTT.